These T cell receptor beta chains were read from a single sample in a study of T-cell reconstitution after alpha-beta-depleted transplantation in children. Via MiXCR, TCRdb re-called the PCR reads, giving one row per CDR3 protein. The table has around 700,000 distinct CDR3 sequences, less than 15% seen once. The material sequenced was PBMCs, taken before TCRalphabeta/CD19-depleted stem cell transplant. The receptors derive from a girl aged 2 to 9 with congenital amegakaryocytic thrombocytopenia, due to receive a stem cell transplant. Each CDR3 is given with its conserved first and last residue. The order of the fields is V gene, J gene, D gene, clone size, CDR3 protein, CDR3 DNA. D genes are given only for firm matches. Size tells how often a clone was seen (once, few, many) or the class of an expanded clone, and some rows leave it out.

V gene: TRBV15; J gene: TRBJ1-1; D gene: TRBD1; clone size: many; CDR3 protein: CATCKGQGPPEAFF; CDR3 DNA: TGTGCCACCTGTAAGGGACAGGGGCCCCCTGAAGCTTTCTTT
V gene: TRBV12-3/TRBV12-4; J gene: TRBJ2-5; D gene: .; clone size: many; CDR3 protein: CASSQQVRLETQYF; CDR3 DNA: TGTGCCAGCAGTCAGCAGGTTCGGCTCGAGACCCAGTACTTC
V gene: TRBV4-1; J gene: TRBJ2-7; D gene: TRBD1; clone size: few; CDR3 protein: CASSGGPATGGSYEQYF; CDR3 DNA: TGCGCCAGCAGCGGCGGGCCCGCGACAGGGGGCAGCTACGAGCAGTACTTC
V gene: TRBV5-1; J gene: TRBJ1-1; D gene: .; clone size: many; CDR3 protein: CASSLSQGALNTEAFF; CDR3 DNA: TGCGCCAGCAGCTTGTCTCAGGGTGCCCTGAACACTGAAGCTTTCTTT
V gene: TRBV12-3/TRBV12-4; J gene: TRBJ1-1; D gene: .; clone size: .; CDR3 protein: CASSLLGYNEAFF; CDR3 DNA: TGTGCCAGCAGTCTCCTGGGTTACAATGAAGCTTTCTTT
V gene: TRBV4-1; J gene: TRBJ1-5; D gene: .; clone size: few; CDR3 protein: CASSQVAVGQPQHF; CDR3 DNA: TGCGCCAGCAGCCAAGTGGCGGTAGGTCAGCCCCAGCATTTT
V gene: TRBV20-1; J gene: TRBJ1-1; D gene: TRBD1; clone size: many; CDR3 protein: CSARDLDGTVMNTEAFF; CDR3 DNA: TGCAGTGCTAGAGATCTCGACGGGACAGTCATGAACACTGAAGCTTTCTTT
V gene: TRBV20-1; J gene: TRBJ2-5; D gene: TRBD2; clone size: few; CDR3 protein: CSAGDATRGDQETQYF; CDR3 DNA: TGCAGTGCTGGGGACGCCACCCGGGGGGATCAAGAGACCCAGTACTTC
V gene: TRBV7-8; J gene: TRBJ2-3; D gene: TRBD2; clone size: .; CDR3 protein: CASSHDPAGDDWKDTQYF; CDR3 DNA: TGTGCCAGCAGCCACGACCCAGCGGGAGACGATTGGAAAGATACGCAGTATTTT
V gene: TRBV11-3; J gene: TRBJ2-1; D gene: TRBD2; clone size: .; CDR3 protein: CASSLGVGGSNYNEQFF; CDR3 DNA: TGTGCCAGCAGCTTAGGGGTCGGCGGGAGCAACTACAATGAGCAGTTCTTC
V gene: TRBV5-1; J gene: TRBJ2-5; D gene: TRBD2; clone size: .; CDR3 protein: CASSLGLRAGGKETQYF; CDR3 DNA: TGCGCCAGCAGCTTGGGGCTTAGGGCGGGAGGAAAAGAGACCCAGTACTTC
V gene: TRBV5-1; J gene: TRBJ1-2; D gene: TRBD1; clone size: .; CDR3 protein: CASSHDREVNGYTF; CDR3 DNA: TGCGCCAGCAGTCACGACAGGGAGGTAAACGGCTACACCTTC
V gene: TRBV7-3; J gene: TRBJ2-2; D gene: .; clone size: few; CDR3 protein: CASSPGTSWGELFF; CDR3 DNA: TGTGCCAGCAGCCCCGGGACCTCGTGGGGGGAGCTGTTTTTT
V gene: TRBV3-1; J gene: TRBJ2-1; D gene: TRBD1; clone size: few; CDR3 protein: CASSPFPGTGVNEQFF; CDR3 DNA: TGTGCCAGCAGCCCGTTTCCCGGGACAGGGGTCAATGAGCAGTTCTTC
V gene: TRBV30; J gene: TRBJ2-2; D gene: .; clone size: .; CDR3 protein: CAWSYANTGELFF; CDR3 DNA: TGTGCCTGGAGTTACGCGAACACCGGGGAGCTGTTTTTT
V gene: TRBV12-3/TRBV12-4; J gene: TRBJ2-2; D gene: .; clone size: .; CDR3 protein: CASRAWGANTGELFF; CDR3 DNA: TGTGCCAGCAGGGCCTGGGGGGCAAACACCGGGGAGCTGTTTTTT
V gene: TRBV18; J gene: TRBJ2-1; D gene: TRBD1; clone size: .; CDR3 protein: CASSARDRAYNEQFF; CDR3 DNA: TGTGCCAGCTCGGCACGGGACAGGGCCTACAATGAGCAGTTCTTC
V gene: TRBV12-3/TRBV12-4; J gene: TRBJ2-7; D gene: .; clone size: many; CDR3 protein: CASSQGFAAYEQYF; CDR3 DNA: TGTGCCAGCAGCCAAGGTTTTGCGGCCTACGAGCAGTACTTC
V gene: TRBV30; J gene: TRBJ2-7; D gene: TRBD2; clone size: .; CDR3 protein: CAWASGTSGTLPYEQYF; CDR3 DNA: TGTGCCTGGGCGTCCGGGACTAGCGGCACCCTCCCCTACGAGCAGTACTTC
V gene: TRBV2; J gene: TRBJ2-5; D gene: TRBD1; clone size: many; CDR3 protein: CASRADRGHQETQYF; CDR3 DNA: TGTGCCAGCAGGGCGGACAGGGGGCATCAAGAGACCCAGTACTTC
V gene: TRBV7-2; J gene: TRBJ2-1; D gene: .; clone size: many; CDR3 protein: CASSLDIIVNNEQFF; CDR3 DNA: TGTGCCAGCAGCTTAGATATTATAGTAAACAATGAGCAGTTCTTC
V gene: TRBV12-3/TRBV12-4; J gene: TRBJ2-2; D gene: .; clone size: many; CDR3 protein: CASSNTGELFF; CDR3 DNA: TGTGCCAGCAGTAACACCGGGGAGCTGTTTTTT
V gene: TRBV29-1; J gene: TRBJ2-1; D gene: TRBD2; clone size: few; CDR3 protein: CSVVPSGYQERIF; CDR3 DNA: TGCAGCGTTGTCCCTAGCGGGTACCAAGAGCGGATCTTC
V gene: TRBV15; J gene: TRBJ2-1; D gene: TRBD1; clone size: .; CDR3 protein: CATSTYFRQGRYEQFF; CDR3 DNA: TGTGCCACCAGCACCTATTTTAGACAGGGGAGGTATGAGCAGTTCTTC
V gene: TRBV20-1; J gene: TRBJ2-3; D gene: TRBD2; clone size: .; CDR3 protein: CSARGRGDGRWEDTQYF; CDR3 DNA: TGCAGTGCTAGAGGTCGAGGAGACGGGAGGTGGGAAGATACGCAGTATTTT
V gene: TRBV12-3/TRBV12-4; J gene: TRBJ2-2; D gene: .; clone size: many; CDR3 protein: CASSTNAPYTGELFF; CDR3 DNA: TGTGCCAGCAGCACGAATGCCCCATACACCGGGGAGCTGTTTTTT
V gene: TRBV12-3/TRBV12-4; J gene: TRBJ2-1; D gene: .; clone size: many; CDR3 protein: CASNIGGANEQFF; CDR3 DNA: TGTGCCAGCAATATCGGGGGAGCCAATGAGCAGTTCTTC
V gene: TRBV20-1; J gene: TRBJ2-1; D gene: .; clone size: many; CDR3 protein: CSARRFGGLAHSYNEQFF; CDR3 DNA: TGCAGTGCTAGGAGGTTCGGGGGTCTAGCTCACTCCTACAATGAGCAGTTCTTC
V gene: TRBV5-1; J gene: TRBJ2-4; D gene: TRBD1; clone size: few; CDR3 protein: CASSDARQGANIQYF; CDR3 DNA: TGCGCCAGCAGCGACGCACGACAGGGAGCAAACATTCAGTACTTC
V gene: TRBV7-9; J gene: TRBJ2-7; D gene: .; clone size: few; CDR3 protein: CASSSAWAAYEQYF; CDR3 DNA: TGTGCCAGCAGCAGCGCGTGGGCGGCCTACGAGCAGTACTTC
V gene: TRBV15; J gene: TRBJ2-1; D gene: TRBD2; clone size: .; CDR3 protein: CATTLSGRGNEQFF; CDR3 DNA: TGTGCCACCACACTTAGCGGGAGGGGGAATGAGCAGTTCTTC